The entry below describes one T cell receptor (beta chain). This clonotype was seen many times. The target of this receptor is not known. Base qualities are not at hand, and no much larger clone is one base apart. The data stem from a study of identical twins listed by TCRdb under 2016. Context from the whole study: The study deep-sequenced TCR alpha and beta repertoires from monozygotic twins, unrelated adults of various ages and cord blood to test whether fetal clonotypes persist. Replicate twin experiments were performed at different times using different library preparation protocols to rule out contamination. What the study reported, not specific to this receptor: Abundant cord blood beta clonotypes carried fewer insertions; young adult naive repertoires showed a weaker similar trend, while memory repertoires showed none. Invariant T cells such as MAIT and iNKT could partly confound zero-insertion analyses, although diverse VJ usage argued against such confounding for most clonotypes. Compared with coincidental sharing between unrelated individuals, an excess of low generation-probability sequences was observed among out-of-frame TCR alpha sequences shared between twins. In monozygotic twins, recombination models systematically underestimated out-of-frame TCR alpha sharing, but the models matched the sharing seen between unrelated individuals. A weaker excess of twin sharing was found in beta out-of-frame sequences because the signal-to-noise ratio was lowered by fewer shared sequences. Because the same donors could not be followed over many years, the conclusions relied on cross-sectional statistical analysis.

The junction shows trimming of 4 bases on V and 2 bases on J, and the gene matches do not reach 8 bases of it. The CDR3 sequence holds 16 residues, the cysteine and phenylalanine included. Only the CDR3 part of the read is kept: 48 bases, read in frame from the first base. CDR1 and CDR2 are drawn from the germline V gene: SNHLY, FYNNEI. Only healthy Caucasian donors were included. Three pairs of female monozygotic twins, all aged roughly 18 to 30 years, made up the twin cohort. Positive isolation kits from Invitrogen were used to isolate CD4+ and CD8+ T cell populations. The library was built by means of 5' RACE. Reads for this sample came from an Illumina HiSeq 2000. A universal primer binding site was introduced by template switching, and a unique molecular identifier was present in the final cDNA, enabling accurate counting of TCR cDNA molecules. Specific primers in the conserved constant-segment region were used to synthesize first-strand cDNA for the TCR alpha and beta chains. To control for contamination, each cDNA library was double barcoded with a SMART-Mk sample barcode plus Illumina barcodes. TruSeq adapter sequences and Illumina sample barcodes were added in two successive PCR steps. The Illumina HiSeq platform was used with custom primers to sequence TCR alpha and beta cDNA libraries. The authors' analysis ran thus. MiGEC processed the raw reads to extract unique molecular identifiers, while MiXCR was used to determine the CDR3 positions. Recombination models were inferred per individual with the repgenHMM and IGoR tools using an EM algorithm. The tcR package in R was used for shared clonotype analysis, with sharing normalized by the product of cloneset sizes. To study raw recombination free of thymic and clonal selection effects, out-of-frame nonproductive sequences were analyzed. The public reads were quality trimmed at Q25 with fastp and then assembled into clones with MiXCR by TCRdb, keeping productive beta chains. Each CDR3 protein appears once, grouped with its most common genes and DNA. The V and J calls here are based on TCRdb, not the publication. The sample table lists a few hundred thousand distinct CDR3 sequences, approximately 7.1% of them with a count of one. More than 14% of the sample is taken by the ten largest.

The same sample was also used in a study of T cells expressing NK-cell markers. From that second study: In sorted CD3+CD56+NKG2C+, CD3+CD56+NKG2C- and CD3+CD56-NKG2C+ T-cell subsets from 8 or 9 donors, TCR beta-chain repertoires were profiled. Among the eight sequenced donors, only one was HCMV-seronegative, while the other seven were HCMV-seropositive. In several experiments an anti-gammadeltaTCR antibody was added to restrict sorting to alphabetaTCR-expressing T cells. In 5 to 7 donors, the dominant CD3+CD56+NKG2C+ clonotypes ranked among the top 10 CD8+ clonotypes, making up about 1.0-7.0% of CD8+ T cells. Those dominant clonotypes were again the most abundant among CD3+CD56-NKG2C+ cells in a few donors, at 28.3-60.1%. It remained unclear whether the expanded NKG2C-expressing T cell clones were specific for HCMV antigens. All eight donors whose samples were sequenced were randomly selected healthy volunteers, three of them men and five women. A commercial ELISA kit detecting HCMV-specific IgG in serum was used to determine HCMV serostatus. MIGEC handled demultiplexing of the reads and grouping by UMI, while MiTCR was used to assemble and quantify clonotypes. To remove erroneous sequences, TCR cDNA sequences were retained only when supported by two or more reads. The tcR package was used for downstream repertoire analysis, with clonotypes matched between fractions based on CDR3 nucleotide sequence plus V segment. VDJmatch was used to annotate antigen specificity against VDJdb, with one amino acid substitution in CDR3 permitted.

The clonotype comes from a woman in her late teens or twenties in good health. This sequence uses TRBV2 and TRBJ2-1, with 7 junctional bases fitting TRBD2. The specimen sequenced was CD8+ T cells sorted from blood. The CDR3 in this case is CASSVPASGAYNEQFF. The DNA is TGTGCCAGCAGTGTGCCGGCTAGCGGAGCCTACAATGAGCAGTTCTTC.